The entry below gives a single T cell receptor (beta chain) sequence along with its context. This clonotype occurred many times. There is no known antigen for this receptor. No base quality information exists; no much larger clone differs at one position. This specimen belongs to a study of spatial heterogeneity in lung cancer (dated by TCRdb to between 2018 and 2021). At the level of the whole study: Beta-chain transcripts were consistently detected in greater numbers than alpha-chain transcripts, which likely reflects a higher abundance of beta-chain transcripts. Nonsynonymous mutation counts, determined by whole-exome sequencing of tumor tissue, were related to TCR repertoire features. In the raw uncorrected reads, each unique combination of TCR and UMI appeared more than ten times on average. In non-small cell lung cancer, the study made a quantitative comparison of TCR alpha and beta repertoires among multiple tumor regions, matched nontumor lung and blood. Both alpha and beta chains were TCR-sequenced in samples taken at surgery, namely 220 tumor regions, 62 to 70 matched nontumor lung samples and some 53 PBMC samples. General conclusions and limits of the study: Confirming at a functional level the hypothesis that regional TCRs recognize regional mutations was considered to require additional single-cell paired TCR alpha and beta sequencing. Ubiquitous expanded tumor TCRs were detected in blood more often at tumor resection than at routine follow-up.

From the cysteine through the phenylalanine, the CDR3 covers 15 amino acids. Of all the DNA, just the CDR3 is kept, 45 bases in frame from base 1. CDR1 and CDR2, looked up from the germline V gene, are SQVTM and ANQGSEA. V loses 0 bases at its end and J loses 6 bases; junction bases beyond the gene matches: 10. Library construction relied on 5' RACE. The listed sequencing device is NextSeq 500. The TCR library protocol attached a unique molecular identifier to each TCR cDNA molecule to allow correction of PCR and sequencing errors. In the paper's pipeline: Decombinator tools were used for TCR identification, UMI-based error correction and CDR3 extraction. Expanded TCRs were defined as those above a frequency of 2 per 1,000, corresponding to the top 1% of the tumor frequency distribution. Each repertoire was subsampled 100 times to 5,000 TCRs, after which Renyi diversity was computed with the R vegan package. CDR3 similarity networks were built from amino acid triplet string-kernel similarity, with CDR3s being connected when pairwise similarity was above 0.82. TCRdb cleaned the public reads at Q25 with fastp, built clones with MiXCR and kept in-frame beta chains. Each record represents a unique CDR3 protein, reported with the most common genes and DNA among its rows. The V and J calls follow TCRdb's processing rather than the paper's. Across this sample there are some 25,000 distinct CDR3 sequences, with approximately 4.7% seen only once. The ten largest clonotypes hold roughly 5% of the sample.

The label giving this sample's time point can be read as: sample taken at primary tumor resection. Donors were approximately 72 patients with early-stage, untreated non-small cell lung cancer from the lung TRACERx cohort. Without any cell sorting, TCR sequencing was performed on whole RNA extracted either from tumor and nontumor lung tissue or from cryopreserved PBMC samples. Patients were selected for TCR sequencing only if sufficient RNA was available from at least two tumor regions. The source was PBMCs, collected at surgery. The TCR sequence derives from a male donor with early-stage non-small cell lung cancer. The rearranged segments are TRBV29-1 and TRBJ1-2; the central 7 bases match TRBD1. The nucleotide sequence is TGCAGCGTTGAAGAGGGGACAGCTTCGAGAGATGGCTACACCTTC. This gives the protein CSVEEGTASRDGYTF.